This passage covers 27 T cell receptor beta chains from one sample sequenced in a study of cytomegalovirus exposure and HLA in healthy donors. With 60 Vbeta and 13 Jbeta primers, the PCR was carried out. Measured with immunoSEQ multiplex PCR; TCRdb has only the in-frame clones, and not every one. The sample lists 100,000 or so clones, almost 70% occurring once. Sequenced material: PBMCs. The source is a man aged 30-40 years in good health and CMV-seronegative.

This clone has a handful of counts. The rearrangement joins TRBV18 to TRBJ2-5; TRBD1 matches at 8 bases. V shed 6 bases, J shed 2 bases, and the junction held 8 bases outside the gene matches. Germline V gene data show CDR1 as KGHSH and CDR2 as LQKENI. The CDR3 runs 15 residues. The CDR3, as DNA: TGTGCCAGCTCGCCGACATGGACAGGGCAAGAGACCCAGTACTTC. It codes for CASSPTWTGQETQYF.

This chain connects TRBV7-2 to TRBJ2-2, with 12 bases fitting TRBD2. The CDR3 has 19 residues. The V gene end was trimmed by 0 bases and the J gene end by 3 bases; junction bases not matched to a gene: 8. The germline V gene has CDR1 SGHTA and CDR2 FQGNSA. CDR3 in amino acids: CASSLAETSGRSYTGELFF. In DNA form, the CDR3 reads TGTGCCAGCAGCTTAGCGGAAACTAGCGGGAGGTCGTACACCGGGGAGCTGTTTTTT.

This chain uses TRBV21-1 with TRBJ2-7; the DNA was not compared with TRBD2, the D call given in the table. TRBV21-1 is recorded as a pseudogene. The CDR3 contains 14 residues. The CDR3 is CASSLPTSVREQYF. The CDR3 DNA reads TGTGCCAGCAGCCTCCCGACTAGCGTCAGAGAGCAGTACTTC.

This sequence joins TRBV11-3 and TRBJ2-3; TRBD2 matches 11 bases. The CDR3 runs to 16 residues. The germline V gene has CDR1 SGHNT and CDR2 YENEEA. V was clipped by 4 bases and J by 5 bases; unmatched bases: 8. In nucleotides, the CDR3 is TGTGCCAGCAGCTCCGGGACTAGCGGAGGGGAAGATACGCAGTATTTT. It is translated as CASSSGTSGGEDTQYF.

V and J are TRBV27 and TRBJ2-1; 11 nucleotides agree with TRBD2. This CDR3 has 20 residues. Germline V gene data show CDR1 as MNHEY and CDR2 as SMNVEV (reference sequence). The J segment lost 2 bases and the V segment lost 1 base, leaving 13 bases of the junction unmatched. The CDR3 region has the DNA TGTGCCAGCAGTTTATATAGAGGGGGTAGCGGGAGGGGGGCCTACAATGAGCAGTTCTTC. It encodes CASSLYRGGSGRGAYNEQFF.

The rearrangement uses TRBV7-6 and TRBJ2-7; possible D gene TRBD2, 5 bases. V shed 3 bases and J shed 6 bases, with 15 bases lying between them. This CDR3 is built from 14 residues. The germline V gene has CDR1 SGHVS and CDR2 FNYEAQ. CDR3 DNA sequence: TGTGCCAGCAGCTTGCGACGGGGTAACGGCGAGCAGTACTTC. Protein sequence: CASSLRRGNGEQYF.

This clone was detected only a few times. The V and J genes are TRBV28 and TRBJ2-7, with 11 bases fitting TRBD1. Germline loops: CDR1 MDHEN, CDR2 SYDVKM. V gave up 6 bases and J gave up 2 bases; unmatched junction bases: 6. The CDR3 is 15 residues long. This chain's CDR3 is CASRDRGLATYEQYF. CDR3 DNA: TGTGCCAGCAGGGACAGGGGGCTTGCAACCTACGAGCAGTACTTC.

The V call is TRBV13, the J call TRBJ1-2; D uncertain. Trimming pared 6 bases from V and 6 bases from J, leaving 11 bases between. CDR1 is PRHDT, CDR2 FYEKMQ, per germline (reference sequence). The CDR3 sequence is 12 residues long. CDR3 sequence: CASSPLSHGYTF. The CDR3 bases are TGTGCCAGCAGTCCTCTTTCCCATGGCTACACCTTC.

The sample holds a few counts of this clone. The rearrangement joins TRBV5-8 to TRBJ1-2, with 7 bases fitting TRBD1. The germline CDR1 and CDR2 sequences are SGHTS and YDEGEE. The CDR3 covers 19 residues. J lost 0 bases, V lost 0 bases, and 14 bases had no gene match. CDR3 DNA: TGTGCCAGCAGCTTGGACCTTGGGACAGCCCTCGGAGCTAACTATGGCTACACCTTC. As protein: CASSLDLGTALGANYGYTF.

The rearrangement uses TRBV19 and TRBJ1-2; a weak D match, TRBD1 (6 bases). This CDR3 is 15 amino acids long. V was shortened by 7 bases and J by 6 bases, with 21 bases between the two germline ends. Germline V gene lookup returns CDR1 LNHDA and CDR2 SQIVND (reference sequence). The CDR3 here is CASTDSGGRINGYTF. CDR3 DNA sequence: TGTGCCAGTACCGATAGCGGGGGGCGAATAAATGGCTACACCTTC.

The rearrangement uses TRBV7-2 and TRBJ2-7; 7 positions match TRBD2. Germline V gene sequence: CDR1 SGHTA, CDR2 FQGNSA. The CDR3 covers 16 residues. J lost 2 bases, V lost 5 bases, and 12 bases had no gene match. CDR3 region: CASSPGGGGGAYEQYF. The CDR3, as DNA: TGTGCCAGCAGCCCCGGAGGCGGCGGGGGTGCCTACGAGCAGTACTTC. Complete variable domain (other parts from reference TRBV7-2 and TRBJ2-7): GAGVSQSPSNKVTEKGKDVELRCDPISGHTALYWYRQSLGQGLEFLIYFQGNSAPDKSGLPSDRFSAERTGGSVSTLTIQRTQQEDSAVYLCASSPGGGGGAYEQYFGPGTRLTVT.

Here the CDR3 DNA reads TGTGCCAGCATGACAGGGGTGAACTATGGCTACACCTTC. Translating gives CASMTGVNYGYTF. The chain uses TRBV28 and TRBJ1-2; 8 nucleotides agree with TRBD1. Per germline, CDR1 MDHEN and CDR2 SYDVKM. The length of the CDR3 is 13 residues. With V trimmed by 7 bases and J by 2 bases, 3 bases remained unmatched.

The V gene is TRBV18, the J gene TRBJ1-1, with D possibly TRBD1 on 5 matching bases. This CDR3 region has 15 residues. Trimming stripped 2 bases from V and 4 bases from J, with 14 bases between. CDR1 and CDR2 from the germline V gene are KGHSH and LQKENI. CDR3 in amino acids: CASSPGAGKITEAFF. CDR3 nucleotides: TGTGCCAGCTCACCAGGGGCAGGGAAGATCACTGAAGCTTTCTTT.

For the CDR3, the DNA is TGTGCCAGTAGTATGTTTCCAGGGCCTAACTATGGCTACACCTTC. Translated: CASSMFPGPNYGYTF. This rearrangement joins TRBV19 to TRBJ1-2; the D gene is possibly TRBD1 (5 bases). The V gene's germline CDR1 is LNHDA and CDR2 SQIVND (reference sequence). V shed 3 bases and J shed 0 bases, with 11 bases lying between them. This CDR3 contains 15 residues.

A word on this clone: Compared with germline, one end of the junction differs, possibly owing to a read error. The chain is built from TRBV11-1 and TRBJ1-1; tentative D call: TRBD1 (6 bases). There are 16 residues in the CDR3. The germline V gene encodes CDR1 SGHAT and CDR2 FQDESV (reference sequence). Written as DNA, the CDR3 is TGTGCCAGTAGCTCCAACAGGGTTGGGATGAACACTGAAGCTTTCTTT. The encoded protein is CASSSNRVGMNTEAFF.

This clone was found a few times. The V gene is TRBV19, the J gene TRBJ2-7; 7 bases agree with TRBD2. Trimming at V came to 7 bases and at J to 2 bases, leaving 20 bases not matched to a gene. From germline, CDR1 is LNHDA and CDR2 SQIVND (reference sequence). This CDR3 has 18 amino acids. The CDR3 nucleotides are TGTGCCAGTACCGTCGGCCTCGTAGCGGGTCGCCTCACCTACGAGCAGTACTTC. Translated, it gives CASTVGLVAGRLTYEQYF.

The J gene is TRBJ1-5, the V gene TRBV4-3; 7 nucleotides match TRBD1. The J segment lost 4 bases and the V segment lost 4 bases, leaving 4 bases of the junction unmatched. Looked up from germline, CDR1 is LGHNA and CDR2 is YSLEER. The CDR3 runs 14 residues. The chain's CDR3 is CASSLEQGNQPQHF. Written as DNA, the CDR3 is TGCGCCAGCAGCCTGGAACAGGGGAATCAGCCCCAGCATTTT.

V gene TRBV6-5 combines with J gene TRBJ2-6; TRBD1 agrees at 7 bases. This CDR3 comprises 15 residues. Germline values: CDR1 MNHEY, CDR2 SVGAGI. The V segment lost 2 bases and the J segment 2 bases; nucleotides outside the gene matches: 0. The CDR3 DNA sequence: TGTGCCAGCAGTTACCAGGGGGCTGGGGCCAACGTCCTGACTTTC. As protein: CASSYQGAGANVLTF.

Only a few counts were recorded for this clone. The V gene is TRBV5-1, the J gene TRBJ1-3, with 9 bases fitting TRBD1. Germline loops: CDR1 SGHRS, CDR2 YFSETQ. V lost 1 base to trimming and J lost 1 base; unmatched junction nucleotides: 3. The CDR3 has 16 residues. As DNA, the CDR3 is TGCGCCAGCAGCTTGTCCGGGACAGGGTCTGGAAACACCATATATTTT. Translating it yields CASSLSGTGSGNTIYF.

This clone is a singleton in its sample. The rearrangement uses TRBV7-2 and TRBJ1-2, with D tentatively TRBD1 (6 bases). The CDR3 has 17 residues. V lost 5 bases, J lost 6 bases, and 25 bases lay in between. Germline lookup yields CDR1 SGHTA and CDR2 FQGNSA. Here the CDR3 reads CASSASSTGSDSNGYTF. As DNA, the CDR3 is TGTGCCAGCAGCGCATCAAGCACAGGGTCGGATTCGAATGGCTACACCTTC.

This chain connects TRBV4-3 to TRBJ2-6, with 7 positions matching TRBD1. Germline CDR1 is LGHNA and CDR2 is YSLEER. The CDR3 is made up of 20 amino acids. V dropped 2 bases and J dropped 0; count of bases not matched to a gene: 13. The CDR3 reads CASSQYSWRQGNSGANVLTF. CDR3 coding DNA: TGCGCCAGCAGCCAATATTCCTGGAGACAGGGTAACTCTGGGGCCAACGTCCTGACTTTC.

The chain is built from TRBV19 and TRBJ1-6; 8 bases are a match to TRBD1. The CDR3 runs 14 residues. The germline V gene encodes CDR1 LNHDA and CDR2 SQIVND (reference sequence). Losses at the gene ends were 5 bases for V and 6 bases for J; bases not matched to a gene: 3. The CDR3, as DNA: TGTGCCAGTAGTGTTACAGGGGGTAATTCACCCCTCCACTTT. It encodes CASSVTGGNSPLHF.

J is TRBJ2-1 and V is TRBV11-3; D gene ambiguous. This CDR3 is 14 amino acids long. V was shortened by 2 bases and J by 5 bases, with 10 bases between the two germline ends. Germline CDR1 SGHNT, CDR2 YENEEA. CDR3 sequence: CASSLTSEDNEQFF. CDR3 coding DNA: TGTGCCAGCAGCTTAACCTCAGAGGACAATGAGCAGTTCTTC.

This clone was seen a single time. CDR3 sequence: CASSITGTSNEQFF. The CDR3 DNA reads as TGTGCCAGCAGCATCACCGGGACTAGCAATGAGCAGTTCTTC. The rearrangement joins TRBV7-2 to TRBJ2-1, with 8 bases aligning to TRBD2. Germline-derived CDR1 and CDR2 are SGHTA and FQGNSA. The J segment lost 6 bases and the V segment lost 5 bases, leaving 6 bases of the junction unmatched. The CDR3 is 14 residues long. The variable domain in full, completed from reference TRBV7-2 and TRBJ2-1, reads GAGVSQSPSNKVTEKGKDVELRCDPISGHTALYWYRQSLGQGLEFLIYFQGNSAPDKSGLPSDRFSAERTGGSVSTLTIQRTQQEDSAVYLCASSITGTSNEQFFGPGTRLTVL.

The rearrangement joins TRBV5-4 to TRBJ1-2; D is perhaps TRBD1 (6 bases). Trimming stripped 3 bases from V and 5 bases from J, with 17 bases between. Germline V gene lookup returns CDR1 SGHNT and CDR2 YYREEE (reference sequence). The CDR3 contains 15 residues. In DNA form, the CDR3 reads TGTGCCAGCAGCTCGTTAACGGGGGGCCCTTATGGCTACACCTTC. Amino acids: CASSSLTGGPYGYTF.

This clone was seen more than once but under ten times. J is TRBJ1-2 and V is TRBV6-5; the match to TRBD1 covers 10 bases. Germline lookup yields CDR1 MNHEY and CDR2 SVGAGI. This CDR3 is built from 14 residues. V shed 2 bases and J 8 bases; nucleotides not matched to a gene: 5. The DNA for the CDR3 is TGTGCCAGCAGTTACACGGGACAGGGGAGCGGCTACACCTTC. It is translated as CASSYTGQGSGYTF.

V is TRBV7-3 and J is TRBJ2-1; the D gene is possibly TRBD1 (6 bases). This CDR3 comprises 16 residues. Trimming cost V 3 bases and J 0 bases, with 12 bases left between them. In germline, CDR1 is SGHTA, CDR2 FQGTGA. CDR3 sequence (DNA): TGTGCCAGCAGCTTGACAGGTCCCAGCTCCTACAATGAGCAGTTCTTC. It translates to CASSLTGPSSYNEQFF.